What follows describes a single T cell receptor (beta chain). Its specificity is unknown. Researchers partitioned CD4+ cells into CD45RA+ naive and CD45RA-negative memory subsets. Assay used: immunoSEQ multiplex PCR; TCRdb lists only in-frame clones, some missing. The sample lists under 550,000 clones, 95% to 97% occurring once. The entry originates in a study of shared clonotypes between healthy human individuals. Study observations and caveats: Non-shared clonotypes were found to have lower generation probabilities than the clonotypes that were shared by all four of the sorted-subset donors.

Trimming removed 10 bases from V and 5 bases from J, with 17 bases in between. The CDR3 spans 13 residues. From germline, CDR1 is MNHEY and CDR2 SMNVEV (reference sequence). V and J are TRBV27 and TRBJ1-1; D unresolved. Sequencing input: naive CD4+ T cells sorted from blood. Subset specified: CD45RA+ positively selected. The receptor's source is a woman under 40 in good health. CDR3 loop: CATRTWQGTEAFF. The CDR3 DNA reads as TGTGCCACTCGGACCTGGCAAGGGACTGAAGCTTTCTTT.